This T cell receptor (beta chain) was recorded in a study of blood T cells in healthy people across ages. A J-beta primer mix and a sample-barcoded 5' primer were used in a second PCR of roughly 6 to 11 cycles. TCRdb recomputed calls from the 5' RACE reads with MiXCR, one row per CDR3 protein. The table has about 650,000 distinct CDR3 sequences, roughly half seen once. Healthy individuals of Caucasian origin from Russia, aged roughly 6 to 95, served as donors. This clonotype was counted only a few times. What it binds is unknown. Unmatched junction bases numbered 13, after V lost 11 bases and J lost 6 bases. This CDR3 has 16 amino acids. Germline V gene sequence: CDR1 MDHEN, CDR2 SYDVKM. The study's findings and limits: A strong correlation between TCR beta diversity and naive T cell percentage was seen. Estimates of diversity drawn from one million T cells were considered underestimates. Long-lived donors carried more naive CD4+ cells and greater diversity than aged donors.

This rearrangement joins TRBV28 to TRBJ2-2; 12 nucleotides line up with TRBD2. This clonotype originated in a woman at least 80 years old in good health. Sequenced sample: blood. The CDR3 loop is CAGETTSGGRAGELFF. CDR3 nucleotides: TGTGCCGGAGAGACGACTAGCGGGGGAAGGGCCGGGGAGCTGTTTTTT.